This T cell receptor (beta chain) was sequenced for a study of early T cells in non-severe SARS-CoV-2 infection. A single record per CDR3 protein comes from TCRdb applying MiXCR to the 5' RACE reads. The table shows some 64,000 distinct CDR3 sequences, with 9% to 10% occurring only once. The material sequenced was whole blood, taken at baseline. The clonotype comes from an adult who was a healthcare worker with PCR-confirmed SARS-CoV-2 infection or an uninfected control (not recorded which).

The chain's CDR3 is CASSSGIRQAISYEQYF. For the CDR3, the DNA is TGTGCCAGCAGCTCCGGGATCAGACAGGCAATCTCCTACGAGCAGTACTTC. The rearrangement joins TRBV5-6 to TRBJ2-7; tentative D call: TRBD1 (6 bases). This CDR3 is built from 17 residues. V was cut by 3 bases and J by 0 bases, with 19 bases left in between. Germline CDR1 is SGHDT and CDR2 is YYEEEE.